Below, 11 T cell receptor beta chains from the same sample are listed, as sequenced in a study of blood T cell repertoires in COVID-19. Generated by immunoSEQ multiplex PCR, the TCRdb table keeps only in-frame clones and is missing some. This table has fewer than 500,000 clones, 87% appearing once. The sequenced material came from PBMCs or T cells enriched from blood (not recorded which). The receptors derive from a woman between 18 and 30 years old with acute COVID-19.

This clone came up a few times. The V gene is TRBV28, the J gene TRBJ1-1; D call uncertain. Germline V CDR1 and CDR2: MDHEN, SYDVKM. The V gene lost 6 bases and the J gene lost 4 bases, with 15 bases spanning the gap. The CDR3 runs to 14 residues. In DNA form, the CDR3 reads TGTGCCAGCAGCGTCCCCGGGTTCCGCACTGAAGCTTTCTTT. It translates to CASSVPGFRTEAFF.

The chain links TRBV7-9 to TRBJ1-4; 10 bases map to TRBD1. The CDR3 covers 18 residues. Germline CDR1 SEHNR, CDR2 FQNEAQ (reference sequence). With V trimmed by 5 bases and J by 7 bases, 16 bases remained unmatched. The CDR3 is CASSPKERQGAGSEKLFF. The CDR3 DNA reads TGTGCCAGCAGCCCCAAGGAAAGACAGGGGGCTGGTAGTGAAAAACTGTTTTTT.

The sample holds a few counts of this clone. The J gene is TRBJ2-7, the V gene TRBV11-3, with D possibly being TRBD2 (5 bases). CDR3 length: 11 residues. Germline assignment: CDR1 SGHNT and CDR2 YENEEA. V was cut by 5 bases and J by 9 bases, with 11 bases left in between. CDR3 amino acids: CASSGSGPQYF. CDR3 nucleotides: TGTGCCAGCAGCGGAAGCGGACCGCAGTACTTC.

V and J are TRBV7-8 and TRBJ2-2; 7 bases are a match to TRBD1. Germline CDR1 SGHVS, CDR2 FQNEAQ. V lost 5 bases, J lost 4 bases, and 7 bases stayed unmatched. This CDR3 has 15 residues. The CDR3 here is CASSTDRFRTGELFF. The CDR3 nucleotides read TGTGCCAGCAGCACGGACAGGTTCCGCACCGGGGAGCTGTTTTTT.

This clone came up a few times. The V call is TRBV18, the J call TRBJ1-1; D might be TRBD1 (5 bases). The V gene's germline CDR1 is KGHSH and CDR2 LQKENI. V was pared by 0 bases and J by 5 bases, with 7 bases between. The CDR3 contains 13 residues. The CDR3, as DNA: TGTGCCAGCTCACCACCCAGGGCTACTGAAGCTTTCTTT. Translation gives CASSPPRATEAFF.

For this clone: At the DNA level, this CDR3 is encoded by other sequences in the same sample as well. The V gene is TRBV9, the J gene TRBJ2-2, with TRBD2 as a possible D gene (5 bases). The CDR3 is 14 residues long. Germline CDR1 SGDLS, CDR2 YYNGEE. Between the trimmed V and J ends, which lost 0 bases and 4 bases, there was a span of 7 bases. CDR3 coding DNA: TGTGCCAGCAGCGTAGACACTAGCACCGGGGAGCTGTTTTTT. Its protein is CASSVDTSTGELFF.

The chain has TRBV7-9 and TRBJ1-5; no firm D call. Trimming pared 0 bases from V and 7 bases from J, leaving 7 bases between. The CDR3 runs 13 residues. In germline, CDR1 is SEHNR, CDR2 FQNEAQ (reference sequence). The CDR3 nucleotides are TGTGCCAGCAGCTTAGCCTTCGGGCAGCCCCAGCATTTT. Amino acids: CASSLAFGQPQHF.

This chain connects TRBV12-3 or TRBV12-4 to TRBJ1-6; a weak D match, TRBD1 (5 bases). V was clipped by 6 bases and J by 8 bases, with 11 bases between them. The CDR3 loop spans 13 amino acids. The CDR3 DNA is TGTGCCAGCAGGCCAGGGTCCGATTCACCCCTCCACTTT. Encoded protein: CASRPGSDSPLHF.

The rearrangement links TRBV19 to TRBJ2-3, with 11 bases that match TRBD1. Germline trimming cut 8 bases from V and 6 bases from J; bases unmatched to any gene: 10. The CDR3 loop spans 15 amino acids. CDR1 is LNHDA and CDR2 is SQIVND in the germline V gene (reference sequence). CDR3: CASSSGTGGFDTQYF. The CDR3, as DNA: TGTGCCAGTTCATCCGGGACAGGGGGTTTCGATACGCAGTATTTT.

J is TRBJ2-2 and V is TRBV5-4, with a weak D call TRBD2 (5 bases). This CDR3 contains 14 residues. Germline CDR1 SGHNT, CDR2 YYREEE (reference sequence). Trimming pared 4 bases from V and 1 base from J, leaving 8 bases between. In DNA, the CDR3 is TGTGCCAGCAGCCAGACTAAGAACACCGGGGAGCTGTTTTTT. It codes for CASSQTKNTGELFF.

This clone showed up just once. This chain joins TRBV3-1 (or the pseudogene TRBV3-2) and TRBJ1-6; 7 bases map to TRBD1. CDR3 length: 15 residues. CDR1 and CDR2 (germline): LGHDT, YNNKEL (reference sequence). V dropped 7 bases and J dropped 5; count of bases not matched to a gene: 8. In nucleotides, the CDR3 is TGTGCCAGCAAACCAGGGGGTATTAATAATTCACCCCTCCACTTT. Encoded protein: CASKPGGINNSPLHF.